Ten or more counts support the clone carrying this T cell receptor (beta chain). Its matching antigen is unknown. The germline gives CDR1 MNHNS, CDR2 SASEGT. The CDR3 length is 18 residues. V gave up 6 bases and J gave up 2 bases; unmatched junction bases: 11. This sample stems from a study of T cell repertoires in cytomegalovirus infection. Across the study: CMV infection together with matching HLA type was indicated by public TCR beta signatures. Study-wide findings and caveats: In two of eight donors, the top clonotype was HLA-C-restricted CMV-specific.

TCRdb reprocessed the reads with MiXCR, giving one entry per CDR3 protein. The data contain about 770,000 distinct CDR3 sequences, roughly 29% of them singletons. This receptor was obtained from a human donor in good health (CMV status not recorded). Some clones in this sample may be carry-over from other donors' samples. The specimen comprised cultured CD8+ T cells from PBMCs, sampled from culture after CMV antigen stimulation. The J gene is TRBJ2-3, the V gene TRBV6-1, with 13 bases lining up with TRBD2. The DNA for the CDR3 is TGTGCCAGCAGCCCTCCCCCGACTAGCGGGGGGTCCACAGATACGCAGTATTTT. Its translation is CASSPPPTSGGSTDTQYF.